This TCR beta chain stems from a study of T cells after yellow fever vaccination. Study findings and constraints: Though it reached lower strength, the secondary response hit its peak faster, day 5 versus 15.

This clonotype was picked up many times. The antigen is not known. TCRdb called the 5' RACE reads again in MiXCR, with one record for every CDR3 protein. Among 500,000 to 650,000 distinct CDR3 sequences, about 12% were seen once, and the ten largest hold 15%. The clonotype was recovered from a man younger than 45 who received the YFV17D yellow fever vaccine. The sample was PBMCs, taken on the day of the yellow fever booster vaccination.

DNA for the CDR3: TGTGCCATCAGTGAATCTCCGGGACAGGGGGTTCAAGAGACCCAGTACTTC. Translated, it gives CAISESPGQGVQETQYF. V gene TRBV10-3 combines with J gene TRBJ2-5; 11 bases map to TRBD1. V shed 3 bases and J 2 bases; nucleotides not matched to a gene: 8. The CDR3 length is 17 residues. Germline CDR1 ENHRY, CDR2 SYGVKD.